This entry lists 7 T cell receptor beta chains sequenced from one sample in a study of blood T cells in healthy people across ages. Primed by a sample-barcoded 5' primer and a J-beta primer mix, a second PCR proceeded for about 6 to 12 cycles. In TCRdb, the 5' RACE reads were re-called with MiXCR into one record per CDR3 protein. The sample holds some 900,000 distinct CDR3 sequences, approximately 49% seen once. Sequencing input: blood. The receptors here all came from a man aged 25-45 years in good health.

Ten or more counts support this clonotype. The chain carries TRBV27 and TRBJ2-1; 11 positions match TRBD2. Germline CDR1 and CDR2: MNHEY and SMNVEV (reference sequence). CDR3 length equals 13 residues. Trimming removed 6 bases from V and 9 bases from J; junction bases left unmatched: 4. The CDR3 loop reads CASRRTSGGEQFF. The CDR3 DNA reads TGTGCCAGCAGACGTACTAGCGGGGGTGAGCAGTTCTTC.

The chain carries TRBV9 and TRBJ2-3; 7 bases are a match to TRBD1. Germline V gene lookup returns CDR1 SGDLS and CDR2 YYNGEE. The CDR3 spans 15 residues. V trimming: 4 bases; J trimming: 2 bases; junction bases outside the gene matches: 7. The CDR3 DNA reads TGTGCCAGCAGCCCCCAGACAGGGCACACAGATACGCAGTATTTT. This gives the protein CASSPQTGHTDTQYF.

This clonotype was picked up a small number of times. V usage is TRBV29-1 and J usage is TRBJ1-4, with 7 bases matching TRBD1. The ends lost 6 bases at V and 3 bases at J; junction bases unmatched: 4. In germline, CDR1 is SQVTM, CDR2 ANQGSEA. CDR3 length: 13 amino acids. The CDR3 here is CSVQGPANEKLFF. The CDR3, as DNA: TGCAGCGTACAGGGGCCGGCTAATGAAAAACTGTTTTTT.

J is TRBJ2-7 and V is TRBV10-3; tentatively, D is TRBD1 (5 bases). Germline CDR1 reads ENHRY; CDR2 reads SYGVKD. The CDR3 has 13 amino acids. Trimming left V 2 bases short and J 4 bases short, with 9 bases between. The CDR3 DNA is TGTGCCATCAGTGAGCCCGACAGTTACGAGCAGTACTTC. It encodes CAISEPDSYEQYF.

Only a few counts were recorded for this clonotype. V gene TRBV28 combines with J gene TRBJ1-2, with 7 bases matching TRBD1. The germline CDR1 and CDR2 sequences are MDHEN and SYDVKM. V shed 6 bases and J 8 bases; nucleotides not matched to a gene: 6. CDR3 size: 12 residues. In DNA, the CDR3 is TGTGCCAGCAGGCAGGGGGGGCGGGGCTACACCTTC. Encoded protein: CASRQGGRGYTF.

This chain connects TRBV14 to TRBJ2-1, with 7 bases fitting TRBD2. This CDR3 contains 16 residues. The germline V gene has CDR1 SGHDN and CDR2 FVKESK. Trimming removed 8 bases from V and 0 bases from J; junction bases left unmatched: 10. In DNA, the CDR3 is TGTGCCAGCGCGGGGAAAGCGGGGACCTCCTACAATGAGCAGTTCTTC. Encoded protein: CASAGKAGTSYNEQFF.

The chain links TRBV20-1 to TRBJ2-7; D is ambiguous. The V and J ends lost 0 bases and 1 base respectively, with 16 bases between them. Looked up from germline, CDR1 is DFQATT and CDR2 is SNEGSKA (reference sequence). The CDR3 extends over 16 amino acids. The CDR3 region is CSARDIRTDLSYEQYF. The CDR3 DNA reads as TGCAGTGCTAGAGATATTAGGACGGATTTATCCTACGAGCAGTACTTC.